This entry concerns a single TCR beta chain. This specimen comes from a study of blood T cell repertoires in COVID-19. Study-wide context: Researchers got acute and convalescent COVID-19 samples from the United States, Italy and Spain. The analysed material was cDNA or gDNA that came from T cells, B-cell-depleted T cells, or PBMCs.

Germline assignment: CDR1 LGHDT and CDR2 YNNKEL (reference sequence). The trim removed 4 bases at V and 4 bases at J, leaving 12 bases unmatched. This CDR3 is built from 18 residues. Original data processing: Cell counts per sample came from amplifying reference gene primers. The assay was immunoSEQ multiplex PCR, and TCRdb's table has in-frame clones only and misses some. V and J calls and clone size are those listed in that table; D and trimming were worked out from the DNA. In the table there are about 250,000 clones, approximately 86% of which are singletons. The chain uses TRBV3-1 (or the pseudogene TRBV3-2) and TRBJ1-4; 10 bases line up with TRBD1. Sequencing input: peripheral blood. The sequence came from a woman aged 60-75 years who had recovered from COVID-19. In DNA, the CDR3 is TGTGCCAGCAGCCCCTGGATCCGACAGGGGGCAGGTAATGAAAAACTGTTTTTT. It translates to CASSPWIRQGAGNEKLFF.